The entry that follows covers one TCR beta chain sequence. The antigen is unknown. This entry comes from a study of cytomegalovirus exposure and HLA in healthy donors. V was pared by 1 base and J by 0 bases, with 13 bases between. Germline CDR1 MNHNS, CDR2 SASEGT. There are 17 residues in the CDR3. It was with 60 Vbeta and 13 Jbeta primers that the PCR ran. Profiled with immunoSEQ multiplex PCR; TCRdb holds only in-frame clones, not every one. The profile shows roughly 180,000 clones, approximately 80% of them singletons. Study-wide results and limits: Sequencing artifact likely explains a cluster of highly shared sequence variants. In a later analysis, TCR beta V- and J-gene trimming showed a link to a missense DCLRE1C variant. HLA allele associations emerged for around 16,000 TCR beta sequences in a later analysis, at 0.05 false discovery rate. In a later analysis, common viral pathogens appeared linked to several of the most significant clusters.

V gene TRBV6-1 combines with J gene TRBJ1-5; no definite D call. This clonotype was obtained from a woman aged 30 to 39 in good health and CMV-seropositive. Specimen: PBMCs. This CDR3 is CASSEVEGAFSNQPQHF. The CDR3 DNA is TGTGCCAGCAGTGAAGTGGAGGGAGCCTTTAGCAATCAGCCCCAGCATTTT.